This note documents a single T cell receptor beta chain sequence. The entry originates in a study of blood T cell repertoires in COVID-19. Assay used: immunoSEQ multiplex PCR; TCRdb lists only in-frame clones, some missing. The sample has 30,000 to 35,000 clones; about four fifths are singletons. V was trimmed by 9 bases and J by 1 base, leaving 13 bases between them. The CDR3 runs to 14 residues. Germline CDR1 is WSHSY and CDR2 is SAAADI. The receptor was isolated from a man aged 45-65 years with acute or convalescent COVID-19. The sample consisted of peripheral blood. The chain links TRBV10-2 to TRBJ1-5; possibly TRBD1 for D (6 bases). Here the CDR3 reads CASRDTVSNQPQHF. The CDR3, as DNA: TGCGCCAGTAGGGACACAGTAAGCAATCAGCCCCAGCATTTT.